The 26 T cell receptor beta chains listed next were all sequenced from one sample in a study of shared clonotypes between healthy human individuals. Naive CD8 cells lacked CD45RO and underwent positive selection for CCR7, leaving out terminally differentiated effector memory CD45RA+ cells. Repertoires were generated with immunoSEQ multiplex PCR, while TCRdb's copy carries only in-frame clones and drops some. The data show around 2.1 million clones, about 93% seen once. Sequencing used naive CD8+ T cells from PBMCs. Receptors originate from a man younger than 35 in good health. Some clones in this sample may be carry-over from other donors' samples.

DNA of the CDR3: TGCGCCAGCAGTGATGGAGGGACGCGAAACCAAGAGACCCAGTACTTC. Translated: CASSDGGTRNQETQYF. The rearrangement links TRBV10-1 to TRBJ2-5; the D gene is possibly TRBD2 (6 bases). Per germline, CDR1 WNHNN and CDR2 SYGVQD (reference sequence). This CDR3 comprises 16 residues. Between the trimmed V and J ends, which lost 3 bases and 0 bases, there was a span of 14 bases.

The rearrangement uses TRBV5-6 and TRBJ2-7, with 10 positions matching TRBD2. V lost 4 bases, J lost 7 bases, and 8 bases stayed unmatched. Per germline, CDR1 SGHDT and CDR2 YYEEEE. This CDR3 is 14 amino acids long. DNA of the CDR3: TGTGCCAGCAGCACCCTAGCGGGAGTAGGTGAGCAGTACTTC. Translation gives CASSTLAGVGEQYF.

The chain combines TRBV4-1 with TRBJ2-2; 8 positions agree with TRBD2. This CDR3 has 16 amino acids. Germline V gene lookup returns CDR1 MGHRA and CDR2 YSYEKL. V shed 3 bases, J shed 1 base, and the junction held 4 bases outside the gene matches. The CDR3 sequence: CASSHLLAVNTGELFF. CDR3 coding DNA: TGCGCCAGCAGCCACTTACTAGCGGTGAACACCGGGGAGCTGTTTTTT.

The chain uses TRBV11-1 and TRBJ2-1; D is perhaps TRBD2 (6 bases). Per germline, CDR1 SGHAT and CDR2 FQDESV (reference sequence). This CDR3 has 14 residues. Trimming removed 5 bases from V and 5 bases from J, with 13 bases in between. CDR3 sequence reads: CASSDRDFDNEQFF. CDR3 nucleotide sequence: TGTGCCAGCAGCGACCGGGACTTTGACAATGAGCAGTTCTTC.

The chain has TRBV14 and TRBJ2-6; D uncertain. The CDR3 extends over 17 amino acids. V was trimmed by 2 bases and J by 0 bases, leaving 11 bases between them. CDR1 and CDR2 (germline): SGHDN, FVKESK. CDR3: CASSQYPPSSGANVLTF. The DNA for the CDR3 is TGTGCCAGCAGCCAATACCCGCCGTCCTCTGGGGCCAACGTCCTGACTTTC.

CDR3: CASSDRQGKAGELFF. The CDR3 nucleotides read TGTGCCAGCAGTGATCGACAGGGGAAGGCCGGGGAGCTGTTTTTT. The chain employs TRBV2 and TRBJ2-2, with 8 nucleotides matching TRBD1. V gave up 3 bases and J gave up 6 bases; unmatched junction bases: 6. The CDR3 contains 15 residues. CDR1 SNHLY and CDR2 FYNNEI come from the germline V gene.

The chain's CDR3 is CAIRMGPTGFNEQFF. The CDR3 nucleotides are TGTGCCATCAGAATGGGGCCGACCGGGTTCAATGAGCAGTTCTTC. The chain joins TRBV10-3 to TRBJ2-1; weak D call: TRBD1 (5 bases). Trimming removed 6 bases at V and 6 bases at J, with 18 bases between. The germline gives CDR1 ENHRY, CDR2 SYGVKD. CDR3 length: 15 amino acids.

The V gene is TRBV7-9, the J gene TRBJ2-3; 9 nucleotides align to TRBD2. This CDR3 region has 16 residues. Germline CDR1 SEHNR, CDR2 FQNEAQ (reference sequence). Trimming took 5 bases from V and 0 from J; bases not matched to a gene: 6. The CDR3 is CASSGERGASTDTQYF. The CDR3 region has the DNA TGTGCCAGCAGCGGTGAGCGGGGGGCTAGCACAGATACGCAGTATTTT. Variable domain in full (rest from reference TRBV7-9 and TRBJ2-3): DTGVSQNPRHKITKRGQNVTFRCDPISEHNRLYWYRQTLGQGPEFLTYFQNEAQLEKSRLLSDRFSAERPKGSFSTLEIQRTEQGDSAMYLCASSGERGASTDTQYFGPGTRLTVL.

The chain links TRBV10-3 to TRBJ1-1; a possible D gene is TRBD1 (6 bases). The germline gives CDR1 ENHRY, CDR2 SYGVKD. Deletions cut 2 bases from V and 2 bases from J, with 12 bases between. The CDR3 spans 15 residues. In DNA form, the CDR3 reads TGTGCCATCAGTGAGATCCAGGGGCTTAACACTGAAGCTTTCTTT. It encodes CAISEIQGLNTEAFF.

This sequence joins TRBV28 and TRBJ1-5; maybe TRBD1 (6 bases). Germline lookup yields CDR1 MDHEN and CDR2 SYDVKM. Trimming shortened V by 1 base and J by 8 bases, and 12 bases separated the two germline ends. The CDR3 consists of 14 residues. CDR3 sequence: CASSLYGGEKPQHF. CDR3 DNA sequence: TGTGCCAGCAGTTTATACGGGGGCGAAAAGCCCCAGCATTTT.

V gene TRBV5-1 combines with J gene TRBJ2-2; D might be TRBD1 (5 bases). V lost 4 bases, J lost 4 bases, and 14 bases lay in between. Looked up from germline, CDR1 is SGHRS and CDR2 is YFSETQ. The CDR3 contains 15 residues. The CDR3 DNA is TGCGCCAGCAGCCCCGCCGAGACAGCCACCGGGGAGCTGTTTTTT. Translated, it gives CASSPAETATGELFF.

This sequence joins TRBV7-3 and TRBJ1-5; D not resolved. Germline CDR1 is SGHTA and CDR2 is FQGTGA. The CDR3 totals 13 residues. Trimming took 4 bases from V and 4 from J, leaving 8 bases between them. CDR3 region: CASSSYGNQPQHF. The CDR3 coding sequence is TGTGCCAGCAGCTCCTATGGGAATCAGCCCCAGCATTTT.

CDR3 sequence: CASSLNPGTPGETQYF. The CDR3, as DNA: TGTGCCAGCAGCCTTAATCCCGGGACCCCGGGGGAGACCCAGTACTTC. This sequence joins TRBV6-6 and TRBJ2-5; the D call may be TRBD1 or TRBD2 (5 bases each). CDR3 length equals 16 residues. V gave up 6 bases and J gave up 5 bases, with 22 bases separating them. CDR1 MNHNY and CDR2 SVGAGI come from the germline V gene (reference sequence).

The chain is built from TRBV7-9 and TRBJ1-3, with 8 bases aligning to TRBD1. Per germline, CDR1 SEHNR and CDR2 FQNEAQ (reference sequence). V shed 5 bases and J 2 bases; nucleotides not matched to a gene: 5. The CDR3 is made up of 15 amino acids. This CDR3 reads CASSGQTGAGNTIYF. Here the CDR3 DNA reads TGTGCCAGCAGCGGTCAGACAGGGGCTGGAAACACCATATATTTT.

The CDR3 DNA reads TGTGCCACCCGGGACAGGGGCTTAGGAGAGACCCAGTACTTC. Residues: CATRDRGLGETQYF. J is TRBJ2-5 and V is TRBV15; 10 bases are shared with TRBD1. Losses at the gene ends were 8 bases for V and 4 bases for J; bases not matched to a gene: 7. Germline V CDR1 and CDR2: LNHNV, YYDKDF (reference sequence). This CDR3 contains 14 residues.

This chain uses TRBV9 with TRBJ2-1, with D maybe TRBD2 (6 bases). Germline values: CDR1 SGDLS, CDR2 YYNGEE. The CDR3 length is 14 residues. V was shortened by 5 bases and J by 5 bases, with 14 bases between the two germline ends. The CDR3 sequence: CASRAGGPDNEQFF. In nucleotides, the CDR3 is TGTGCCAGCAGGGCCGGGGGTCCTGACAATGAGCAGTTCTTC.

CDR3 nucleotide sequence: TGTGCCAGCAGTTTATACCCCGGACAGGGGGCCTACGAGCAGTACTTC. Translating it yields CASSLYPGQGAYEQYF. The chain links TRBV27 to TRBJ2-7; 10 bases map to TRBD1. Germline CDR1 and CDR2: MNHEY and SMNVEV (reference sequence). Trimming cost V 1 base and J 2 bases; bases outside gene matches: 5. The CDR3 is 16 residues long.

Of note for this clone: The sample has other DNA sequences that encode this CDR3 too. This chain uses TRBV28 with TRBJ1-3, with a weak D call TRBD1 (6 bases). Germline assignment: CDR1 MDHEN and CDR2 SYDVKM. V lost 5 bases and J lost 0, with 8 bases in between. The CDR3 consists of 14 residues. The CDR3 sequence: CASSQGFSGNTIYF. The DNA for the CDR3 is TGTGCCAGCAGTCAGGGGTTCTCTGGAAACACCATATATTTT.

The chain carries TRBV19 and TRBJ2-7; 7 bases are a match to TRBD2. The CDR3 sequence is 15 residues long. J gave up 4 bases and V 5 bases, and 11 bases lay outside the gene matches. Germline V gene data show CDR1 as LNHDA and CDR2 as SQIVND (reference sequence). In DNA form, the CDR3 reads TGTGCCAGTAGTGAGGGACTACGGCTCCCTTACGAGCAGTACTTC. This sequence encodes CASSEGLRLPYEQYF.

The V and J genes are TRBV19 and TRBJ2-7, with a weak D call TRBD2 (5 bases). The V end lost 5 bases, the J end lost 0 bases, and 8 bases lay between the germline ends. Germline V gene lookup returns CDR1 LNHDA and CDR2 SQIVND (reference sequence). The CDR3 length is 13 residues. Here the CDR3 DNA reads TGTGCCAGTAGTTCCCGGGACTCCTACGAGCAGTACTTC. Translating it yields CASSSRDSYEQYF. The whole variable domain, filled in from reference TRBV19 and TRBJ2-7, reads DGGITQSPKYLFRKEGQNVTLSCEQNLNHDAMYWYRQDPGQGLRLIYYSQIVNDFQKGDIAEGYSVSREKKESFPLTVTSAQKNPTAFYLCASSSRDSYEQYFGPGTRLTVT.

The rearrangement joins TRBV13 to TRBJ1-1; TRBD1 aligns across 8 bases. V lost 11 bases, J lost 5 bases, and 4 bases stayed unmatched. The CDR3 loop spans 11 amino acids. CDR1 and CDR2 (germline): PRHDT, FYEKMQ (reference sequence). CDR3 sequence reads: CADGTGTEAFF. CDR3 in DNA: TGTGCCGACGGGACAGGAACTGAAGCTTTCTTT. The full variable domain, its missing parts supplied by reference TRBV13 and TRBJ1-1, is AAGVIQSPRHLIKEKRETATLKCYPIPRHDTVYWYQQGPGQDPQFLISFYEKMQSDKGSIPDRFSAQQFSDYHSELNMSSLELGDSALYFCADGTGTEAFFGQGTRLTVV.

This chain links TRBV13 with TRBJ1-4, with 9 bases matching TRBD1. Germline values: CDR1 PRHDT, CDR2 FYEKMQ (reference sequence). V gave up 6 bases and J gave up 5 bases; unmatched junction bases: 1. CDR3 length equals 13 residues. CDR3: CASRDRGNEKLFF. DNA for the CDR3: TGTGCCAGCAGGGACAGGGGAAATGAAAAACTGTTTTTT.

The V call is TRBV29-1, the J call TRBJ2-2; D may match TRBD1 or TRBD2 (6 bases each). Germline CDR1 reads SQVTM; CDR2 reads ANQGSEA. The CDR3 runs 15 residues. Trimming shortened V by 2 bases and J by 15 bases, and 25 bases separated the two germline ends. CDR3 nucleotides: TGCAGCGTTGAAACAGGGTGGAAGAACACCGGGGGCGTGTTTTTT. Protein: CSVETGWKNTGGVFF.

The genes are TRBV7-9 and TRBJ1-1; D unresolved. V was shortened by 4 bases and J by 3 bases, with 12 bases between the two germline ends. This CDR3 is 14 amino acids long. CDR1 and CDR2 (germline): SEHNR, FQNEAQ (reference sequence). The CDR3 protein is CASSSGRQDTEAFF. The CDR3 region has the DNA TGTGCCAGCAGCTCAGGTCGTCAGGACACTGAAGCTTTCTTT.

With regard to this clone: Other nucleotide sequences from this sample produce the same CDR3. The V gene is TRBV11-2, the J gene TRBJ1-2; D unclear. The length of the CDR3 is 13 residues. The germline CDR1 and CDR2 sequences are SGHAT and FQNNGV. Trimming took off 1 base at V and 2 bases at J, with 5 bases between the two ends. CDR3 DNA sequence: TGTGCCAGCAGCTTAGTTCCAAACTATGGCTACACCTTC. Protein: CASSLVPNYGYTF.

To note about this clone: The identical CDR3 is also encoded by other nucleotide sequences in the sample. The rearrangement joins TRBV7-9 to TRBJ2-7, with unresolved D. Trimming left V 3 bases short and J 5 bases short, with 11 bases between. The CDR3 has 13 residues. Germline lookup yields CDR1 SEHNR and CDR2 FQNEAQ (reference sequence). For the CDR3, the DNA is TGTGCCAGCAGCTTGGTCGGTAACCACGAGCAGTACTTC. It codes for CASSLVGNHEQYF.